Listed below are T cell receptor beta chains from one sample, sequenced in a study of blood T cell repertoires in COVID-19. Assay used: immunoSEQ multiplex PCR; TCRdb lists only in-frame clones, some missing. Of 81,000 or so clones in the sample, roughly 85% are singletons; the top ten hold roughly 8.9%. What was sequenced was peripheral blood. These TCRs come from a man aged 45-60 years with COVID-19, enrolled during active disease. Each CDR3 is given with its conserved first and last residue. The D gene is left open where the match is weak.

j_gene | d_gene | v_gene | CDR3aa
TRBJ1-6 | TRBD1 | TRBV5-1 | CASSLQGGYNSPLHF
TRBJ2-7 | NA | TRBV7-2 | CASSLAKTSSYEQYF
TRBJ2-3 | TRBD2 | TRBV4-2 | CVPLMASGNTDTQYF
TRBJ2-7 | TRBD2 | TRBV6-5 | CASSRLAGAGEQYF
TRBJ2-1 | NA | TRBV2 | CASSEFKGGGYEQFF
TRBJ2-2 | TRBD1 | TRBV2 | CASIKGAANTGELFF
TRBJ2-1 | TRBD2 | TRBV4-1 | CASSLGTSRSFYNEQFF
TRBJ1-1 | NA | TRBV5-1 | CASSLDSINTEAFF
TRBJ1-1 | NA | TRBV7-6 | CASSLGLGENTEAFF
TRBJ1-1 | NA | TRBV5-6 | CASSLKTPNTEAFF
TRBJ1-1 | TRBD1 | TRBV4-1 | CASSRTGAANTEAFF
TRBJ1-6 | NA | TRBV27 | CASSRGGGGTNSPLHF
TRBJ2-5 | TRBD1 | TRBV7-9 | CASAWGQGVQETQYF
TRBJ1-4 | NA | TRBV28 | CASSPRGGGGEKLFF
TRBJ1-5 | NA | TRBV6-2/TRBV6-3 | CASSRRVAGGYQPQHF
TRBJ2-1 | TRBD2 | TRBV7-9 | CASSLVSGSNEQFF
TRBJ2-3 | TRBD2 | TRBV28 | CASSSQGGDTQYF
TRBJ2-1 | TRBD2 | TRBV6-4 | CASSEGLAGVKNEQFF
TRBJ1-1 | NA | TRBV6-1 | CASSADSAPLNTEAFF
TRBJ1-5 | TRBD1 | TRBV19 | CASSRRDRPYNQPQHF
TRBJ2-2 | NA | TRBV30 | CAGRPGIMSGELFF
TRBJ2-7 | TRBD2 | TRBV10-2 | CASSDIWLAGVMIYEQYF
TRBJ1-5 | TRBD1 | TRBV7-2 | CASSAQGAGQPQHF
TRBJ2-1 | NA | TRBV6-5 | CASSYEGAANEQFF
TRBJ2-7 | TRBD2 | TRBV27 | CASSFSGLGGYEQYF
TRBJ1-5 | NA | TRBV6-6 | CASSPSQPQHF
TRBJ1-1 | NA | TRBV10-3 | CAISESGGTEAFF
TRBJ1-6 | TRBD1 | TRBV30 | CAWSGGQAESSYNSPLHF
TRBJ2-1 | NA | TRBV25-1 | CASSGRDRTPIPGEQFF
TRBJ2-1 | TRBD1 | TRBV6-5 | CASRRDGTGSDEQFF